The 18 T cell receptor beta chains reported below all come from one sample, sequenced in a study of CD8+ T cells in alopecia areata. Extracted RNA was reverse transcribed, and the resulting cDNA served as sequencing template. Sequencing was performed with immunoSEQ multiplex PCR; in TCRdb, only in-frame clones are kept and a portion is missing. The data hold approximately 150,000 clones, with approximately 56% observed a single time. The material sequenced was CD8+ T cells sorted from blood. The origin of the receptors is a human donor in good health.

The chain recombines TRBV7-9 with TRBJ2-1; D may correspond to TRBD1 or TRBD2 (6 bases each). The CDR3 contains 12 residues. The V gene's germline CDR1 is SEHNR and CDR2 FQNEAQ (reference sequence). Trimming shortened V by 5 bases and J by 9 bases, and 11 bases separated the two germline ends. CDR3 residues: CASSKGGGEQFF. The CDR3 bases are TGTGCCAGCAGCAAGGGGGGAGGTGAGCAGTTCTTC.

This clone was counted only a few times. The CDR3 spells CASSFQVNGLSGYTF. As DNA, the CDR3 is TGTGCCAGCAGTTTCCAGGTGAACGGGCTCTCTGGCTACACCTTC. The genes are TRBV27 and TRBJ1-2; D gene uncertain. The CDR3 totals 15 residues. Germline CDR1 is MNHEY and CDR2 is SMNVEV (reference sequence). The germline V and J ends were trimmed by 3 bases and 7 bases, with 18 bases remaining between them.

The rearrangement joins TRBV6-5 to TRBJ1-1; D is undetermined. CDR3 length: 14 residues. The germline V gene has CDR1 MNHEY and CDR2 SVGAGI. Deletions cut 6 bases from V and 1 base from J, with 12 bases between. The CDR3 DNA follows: TGTGCCAGCAGACTCCAGGAGGAGAACACTGAAGCTTTCTTT. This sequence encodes CASRLQEENTEAFF.

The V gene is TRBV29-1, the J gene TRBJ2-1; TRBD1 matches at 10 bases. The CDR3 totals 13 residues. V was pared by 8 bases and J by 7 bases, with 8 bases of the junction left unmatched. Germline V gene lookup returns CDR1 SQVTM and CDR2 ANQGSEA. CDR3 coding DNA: TGCAGCAGTCGACAGGGGGCTCAGAATGAGCAGTTCTTC. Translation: CSSRQGAQNEQFF.

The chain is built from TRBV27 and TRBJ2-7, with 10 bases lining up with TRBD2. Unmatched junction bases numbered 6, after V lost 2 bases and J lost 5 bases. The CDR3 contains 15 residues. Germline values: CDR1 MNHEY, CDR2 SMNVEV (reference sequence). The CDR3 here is CASSLKGLALHEQYF. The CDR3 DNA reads TGTGCCAGCAGTTTAAAGGGACTAGCGTTACACGAGCAGTACTTC.

CDR3 sequence reads: CSVIARRELSGNTIYF. In DNA, the CDR3 is TGCAGCGTTATCGCACGCAGGGAGCTCTCTGGAAACACCATATATTTT. The rearrangement links TRBV29-1 to TRBJ1-3, with D perhaps TRBD1 (5 bases). This CDR3 is 16 amino acids long. The V gene's germline CDR1 is SQVTM and CDR2 ANQGSEA. Trimming removed 5 bases from V and 0 bases from J, with 17 bases in between.

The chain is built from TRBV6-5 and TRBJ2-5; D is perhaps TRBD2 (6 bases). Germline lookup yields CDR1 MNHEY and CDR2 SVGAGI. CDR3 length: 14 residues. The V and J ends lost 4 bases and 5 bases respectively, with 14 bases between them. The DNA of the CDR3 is TGTGCCAGCAGTTCCGTCGGAGGGTGGGAGACCCAGTACTTC. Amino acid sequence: CASSSVGGWETQYF.

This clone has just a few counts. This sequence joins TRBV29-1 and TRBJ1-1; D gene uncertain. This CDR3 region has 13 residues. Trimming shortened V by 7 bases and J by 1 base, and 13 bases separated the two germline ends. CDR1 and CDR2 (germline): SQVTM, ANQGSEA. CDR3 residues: CSALPPGNTEAFF. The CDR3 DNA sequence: TGCAGCGCGTTGCCCCCAGGGAACACTGAAGCTTTCTTT.

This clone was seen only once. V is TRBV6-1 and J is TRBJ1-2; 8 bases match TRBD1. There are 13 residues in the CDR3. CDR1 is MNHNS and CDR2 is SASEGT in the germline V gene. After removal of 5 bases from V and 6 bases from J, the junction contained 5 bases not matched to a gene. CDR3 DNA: TGTGCCAGCAGTATTACAGGGGGGAATGGCTACACCTTC. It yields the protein CASSITGGNGYTF.

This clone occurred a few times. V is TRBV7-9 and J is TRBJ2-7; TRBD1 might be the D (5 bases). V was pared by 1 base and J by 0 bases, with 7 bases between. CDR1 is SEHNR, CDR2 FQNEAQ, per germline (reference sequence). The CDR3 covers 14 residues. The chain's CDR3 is CASSLGTSSYEQYF. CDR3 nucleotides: TGTGCCAGCAGCTTAGGGACATCCTCCTACGAGCAGTACTTC.

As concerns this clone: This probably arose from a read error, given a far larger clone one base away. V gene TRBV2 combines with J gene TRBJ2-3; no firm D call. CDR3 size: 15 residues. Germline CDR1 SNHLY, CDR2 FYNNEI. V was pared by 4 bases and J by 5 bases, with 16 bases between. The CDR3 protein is CASSGRPRVGDTQYF. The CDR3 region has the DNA TGTGCCAGCAGTGGTCGACCTAGGGTTGGAGATACGCAGTATTTT.

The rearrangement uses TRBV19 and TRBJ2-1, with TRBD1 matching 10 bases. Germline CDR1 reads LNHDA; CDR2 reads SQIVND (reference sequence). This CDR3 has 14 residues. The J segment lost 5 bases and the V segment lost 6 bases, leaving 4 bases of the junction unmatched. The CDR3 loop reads CASRMGQGNNEQFF. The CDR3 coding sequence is TGTGCCAGTAGAATGGGACAGGGGAACAATGAGCAGTTCTTC.

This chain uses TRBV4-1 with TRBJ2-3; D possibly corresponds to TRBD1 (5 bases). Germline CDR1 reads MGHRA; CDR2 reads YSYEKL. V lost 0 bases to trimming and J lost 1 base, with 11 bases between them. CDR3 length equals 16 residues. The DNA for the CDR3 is TGCGCCAGCAGCCAAGAAGGGCAGGGCGGCACAGATACGCAGTATTTT. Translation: CASSQEGQGGTDTQYF.

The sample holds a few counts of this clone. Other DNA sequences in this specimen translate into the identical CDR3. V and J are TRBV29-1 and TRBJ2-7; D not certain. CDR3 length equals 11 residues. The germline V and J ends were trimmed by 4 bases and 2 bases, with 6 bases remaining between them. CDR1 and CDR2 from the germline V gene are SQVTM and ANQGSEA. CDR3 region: CSVVGAYEQYF. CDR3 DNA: TGCAGCGTTGTTGGGGCCTACGAGCAGTACTTC.

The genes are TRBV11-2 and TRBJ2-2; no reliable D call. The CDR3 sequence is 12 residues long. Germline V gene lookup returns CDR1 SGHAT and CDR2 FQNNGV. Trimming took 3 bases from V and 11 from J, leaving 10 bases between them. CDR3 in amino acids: CASSLGKLELFF. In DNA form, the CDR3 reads TGTGCCAGCAGCTTGGGTAAACTTGAGCTGTTTTTT. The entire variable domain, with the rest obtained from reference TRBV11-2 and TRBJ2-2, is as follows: EAGVAQSPRYKIIEKRQSVAFWCNPISGHATLYWYQQILGQGPKLLIQFQNNGVVDDSQLPKDRFSAERLKGVDSTLKIQPAKLEDSAVYLCASSLGKLELFFGEGSRLTVL.

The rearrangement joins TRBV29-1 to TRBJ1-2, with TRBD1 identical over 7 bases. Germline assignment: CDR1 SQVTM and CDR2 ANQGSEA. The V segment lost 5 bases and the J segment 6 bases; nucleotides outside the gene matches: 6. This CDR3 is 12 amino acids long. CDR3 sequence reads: CSVLAGGNGYTF. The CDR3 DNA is TGCAGCGTTTTGGCAGGGGGGAATGGCTACACCTTC.

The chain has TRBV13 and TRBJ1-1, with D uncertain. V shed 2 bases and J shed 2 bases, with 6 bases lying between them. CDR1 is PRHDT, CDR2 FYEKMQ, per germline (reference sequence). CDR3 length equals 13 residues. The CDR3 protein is CASSLMSNTEAFF. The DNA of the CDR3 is TGTGCCAGCAGCTTAATGAGTAACACTGAAGCTTTCTTT.

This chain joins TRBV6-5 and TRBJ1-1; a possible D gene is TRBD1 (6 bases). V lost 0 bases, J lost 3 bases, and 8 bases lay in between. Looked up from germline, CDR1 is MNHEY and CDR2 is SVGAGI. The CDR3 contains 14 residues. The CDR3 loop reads CASSYSQGHTEAFF. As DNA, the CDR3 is TGTGCCAGCAGTTACTCCCAGGGGCACACTGAAGCTTTCTTT.